This record looks at one T cell receptor beta chain sequence and its context. The data were produced by immunoSEQ multiplex PCR, yet TCRdb's version contains in-frame clones alone and is incomplete. The sample carries tens of thousands of clones, around 96% recorded once. The entry originates in a study of T cell changes during pregnancy in multiple sclerosis. The trim removed 7 bases at V and 3 bases at J, leaving 5 bases unmatched. Germline CDR1 LNHDA, CDR2 SQIVND (reference sequence). The CDR3 totals 15 residues. The origin of this receptor is a female donor with multiple sclerosis, enrolled in a pregnancy study. This specimen was CD8+ T cells from peripheral blood mononuclear cells, taken after pregnancy. This chain joins TRBV19 and TRBJ2-1, with 11 bases matching TRBD1. CDR3 nucleotides: TGTGCCAGTACCCCGGGACAGGGGGTCTACAATGAGCAGTTCTTC. This codes for CASTPGQGVYNEQFF. Supplemented by reference TRBV19 and TRBJ2-1, the full variable domain reads DGGITQSPKYLFRKEGQNVTLSCEQNLNHDAMYWYRQDPGQGLRLIYYSQIVNDFQKGDIAEGYSVSREKKESFPLTVTSAQKNPTAFYLCASTPGQGVYNEQFFGPGTRLTVL.